Following are 23 T cell receptor beta chains from one sample sequenced in a study of chemoradiotherapy in HPV16-positive cancers. Some clones are missing from TCRdb's copy, which holds only in-frame ones; the method was immunoSEQ multiplex PCR. The data show about 4,400 clones, with over 60% seen just once and around 9.3% held by the top ten. Material: tumor tissue, obtained from a patient who underwent chemoradiotherapy. All receptors derive from a human donor with HPV-associated anogenital cancer.

This chain joins TRBV27 and TRBJ1-1; D call uncertain. This CDR3 region has 12 residues. Germline V gene lookup returns CDR1 MNHEY and CDR2 SMNVEV (reference sequence). Deletions cut 2 bases from V and 1 base from J, with 2 bases between. CDR3 sequence reads: CASSLGNTEAFF. The CDR3 DNA follows: TGTGCCAGCAGTTTAGGGAACACTGAAGCTTTCTTT.

Only a few counts were recorded for this clone. The V gene is TRBV28, the J gene TRBJ1-4, with 7 bases aligning to TRBD1. The CDR3 totals 16 residues. Germline loops: CDR1 MDHEN, CDR2 SYDVKM. V dropped 8 bases and J dropped 2; count of bases not matched to a gene: 11. The CDR3 sequence is CASEDPRGGTNEKLFF. The CDR3 bases are TGTGCCAGCGAGGACCCGAGAGGGGGCACTAATGAAAAACTGTTTTTT.

This clone turned up a few times. The chain recombines TRBV7-2 with TRBJ1-5; D unresolved. In germline, CDR1 is SGHTA, CDR2 FQGNSA. The CDR3 consists of 13 residues. V lost 2 bases and J lost 3, with 5 bases in between. The CDR3 nucleotides read TGTGCCAGCAGCTTAAGCCCCAATCAGCCCCAGCATTTT. The encoded protein is CASSLSPNQPQHF.

This chain joins TRBV7-2 and TRBJ1-4; no definite D call. V was trimmed by 5 bases and J by 8 bases, leaving 9 bases between them. The CDR3 is made up of 12 amino acids. Germline CDR1 is SGHTA and CDR2 is FQGNSA. The CDR3, as DNA: TGTGCCAGCAGCCCAGCGGGGGAAAAACTGTTTTTT. Encoded protein: CASSPAGEKLFF.

The chain recombines TRBV7-9 with TRBJ1-1; no clear D gene. Germline-derived CDR1 and CDR2 are SEHNR and FQNEAQ (reference sequence). V was cut by 2 bases and J by 3 bases, with 7 bases left in between. The CDR3 is made up of 13 amino acids. This CDR3 reads CASSLTDYTEAFF. The CDR3 DNA is TGTGCCAGCAGCTTAACGGACTACACTGAAGCTTTCTTT. Filled out from reference TRBV7-9 and TRBJ1-1, the complete variable domain reads DTGVSQNPRHKITKRGQNVTFRCDPISEHNRLYWYRQTLGQGPEFLTYFQNEAQLEKSRLLSDRFSAERPKGSFSTLEIQRTEQGDSAMYLCASSLTDYTEAFFGQGTRLTVV.

V gene TRBV5-1 combines with J gene TRBJ1-1; D uncertain. The length of the CDR3 is 15 residues. Between the trimmed V and J ends, which lost 4 bases and 2 bases, there was a span of 15 bases. Germline loops: CDR1 SGHRS, CDR2 YFSETQ. In nucleotides, the CDR3 is TGCGCCAGCAGCGGGAGGTCCAGGCCCAACACTGAAGCTTTCTTT. Encoded protein: CASSGRSRPNTEAFF.

J is TRBJ2-7 and V is TRBV27; TRBD2 aligns across 10 bases. Germline V gives CDR1 MNHEY, CDR2 SMNVEV (reference sequence). The CDR3 consists of 14 residues. The V segment lost 8 bases and the J segment 4 bases; nucleotides outside the gene matches: 8. Written as DNA, the CDR3 is TGTGCCAGCCGGCCCGGGACTAGCGTTTACGAGCAGTACTTC. Protein sequence: CASRPGTSVYEQYF.

On this clone itself: Other DNA sequences of this sample code for an identical CDR3. The genes are TRBV19 and TRBJ2-2, with TRBD2 matching 14 bases. The CDR3 consists of 18 residues. From germline, CDR1 is LNHDA and CDR2 SQIVND (reference sequence). Trimming took 5 bases from V and 3 from J; bases not matched to a gene: 8. CDR3 protein: CASSSQTSGRAHTGELFF. For the CDR3, the DNA is TGTGCCAGTAGTTCACAGACTAGCGGGAGGGCTCACACCGGGGAGCTGTTTTTT.

The chain carries TRBV10-3 and TRBJ2-7, with 12 bases that match TRBD2. Germline V gene sequence: CDR1 ENHRY, CDR2 SYGVKD. After removal of 10 bases from V and 7 bases from J, the junction contained 11 bases not matched to a gene. CDR3 length equals 14 residues. CDR3 coding DNA: TGTGCCAGTATCAGACTAGCGGGAGAAGGTGAGCAGTACTTC. Its translation is CASIRLAGEGEQYF.

This clone has just a few counts. This chain links TRBV5-6 with TRBJ1-1, with D possibly TRBD1 on 5 matching bases. The germline V and J ends were trimmed by 2 bases and 5 bases, with 10 bases remaining between them. Germline assignment: CDR1 SGHDT and CDR2 YYEEEE. This CDR3 has 13 amino acids. The CDR3 DNA is TGTGCCAGCAGCTTTTGGGGCTGGACTGAAGCTTTCTTT. Translating gives CASSFWGWTEAFF.

The V call is TRBV7-2, the J call TRBJ2-3; no clear D. V lost 5 bases to trimming and J lost 6 bases, with 12 bases between them. CDR1 and CDR2 (germline): SGHTA, FQGNSA. The CDR3 sequence is 13 residues long. CDR3 region: CASSLGVGDTQYF. For the CDR3, the DNA is TGTGCCAGCAGCCTAGGAGTAGGGGATACGCAGTATTTT. The full variable domain, its missing parts supplied by reference TRBV7-2 and TRBJ2-3, is GAGVSQSPSNKVTEKGKDVELRCDPISGHTALYWYRQSLGQGLEFLIYFQGNSAPDKSGLPSDRFSAERTGGSVSTLTIQRTQQEDSAVYLCASSLGVGDTQYFGPGTRLTVL.

The rearrangement uses TRBV2 and TRBJ1-1; D may be TRBD1 (6 bases). CDR1 and CDR2 from the germline V gene are SNHLY and FYNNEI. Trimming removed 6 bases from V and 1 base from J, with 9 bases in between. This CDR3 has 13 residues. In nucleotides, the CDR3 is TGTGCCAGCAGGGGGACACAGAACACTGAAGCTTTCTTT. This sequence encodes CASRGTQNTEAFF.

This clone appeared a few times. The CDR3 loop is CASSVGGQGRSYEQYF. Here the CDR3 DNA reads TGTGCCAGCAGCGTAGGGGGACAGGGACGATCCTACGAGCAGTACTTC. J is TRBJ2-7 and V is TRBV9; 9 bases map to TRBD1. Unmatched junction bases numbered 5, after V lost 0 bases and J lost 1 base. CDR1 is SGDLS, CDR2 YYNGEE, per germline. This CDR3 contains 16 residues.

The genes are TRBV27 and TRBJ1-5; D gene uncertain. The CDR3 is made up of 13 amino acids. Deletions cut 3 bases from V and 6 bases from J, with 9 bases between. Germline values: CDR1 MNHEY, CDR2 SMNVEV (reference sequence). The CDR3 spells CASSLASGQPQHF. The CDR3 region has the DNA TGTGCCAGCAGTTTGGCCTCGGGTCAGCCCCAGCATTTT.

The chain couples TRBV11-2 to TRBJ2-7; D remains unclear. Trimming left V 2 bases short and J 3 bases short, with 2 bases between. The CDR3 spans 11 residues. Germline V gene data show CDR1 as SGHAT and CDR2 as FQNNGV. The CDR3 protein is CASSLHYEQYF. CDR3 nucleotides: TGTGCCAGCAGCTTACACTACGAGCAGTACTTC.

The V call is TRBV7-9, the J call TRBJ2-3; 8 positions match TRBD2. Germline V gene sequence: CDR1 SEHNR, CDR2 FQNEAQ (reference sequence). V shed 5 bases and J 5 bases; nucleotides not matched to a gene: 3. There are 13 residues in the CDR3. Here the CDR3 DNA reads TGTGCCAGCAGCGACCTAGCGGGAGATACGCAGTATTTT. This sequence encodes CASSDLAGDTQYF.

The V gene is TRBV4-2, the J gene TRBJ2-7, with D perhaps matching TRBD2 (5 bases). Germline assignment: CDR1 LGHNA and CDR2 YNFKEQ. The CDR3 totals 15 residues. Trimming left V 2 bases short and J 0 bases short, with 11 bases between. The DNA of the CDR3 is TGTGCCAGCAGCCAACCTAGCATTAGCTCCTACGAGCAGTACTTC. Protein product: CASSQPSISSYEQYF.

V gene TRBV5-1 combines with J gene TRBJ2-5, with D hard to call. Germline-derived CDR1 and CDR2 are SGHRS and YFSETQ. The CDR3 is 15 amino acids. V was pared by 2 bases and J by 4 bases, with 15 bases between. CDR3 DNA sequence: TGCGCCAGCAGCTTAGTCGGGCCGCCTGGAGAGACCCAGTACTTC. Its translation: CASSLVGPPGETQYF.

V and J are TRBV28 and TRBJ2-5; D not resolved. V gave up 6 bases and J gave up 5 bases, with 16 bases separating them. Germline CDR1 and CDR2: MDHEN and SYDVKM. This CDR3 is built from 14 residues. The chain's CDR3 is CASSPGPNGETQYF. CDR3 bases: TGTGCCAGCAGCCCAGGACCGAATGGGGAGACCCAGTACTTC. The variable domain in full, completed from reference TRBV28 and TRBJ2-5, reads DVKVTQSSRYLVKRTGEKVFLECVQDMDHENMFWYRQDPGLGLRLIYFSYDVKMKEKGDIPEGYSVSREKKERFSLILESASTNQTSMYLCASSPGPNGETQYFGPGTRLLVL.

This chain links TRBV6-5 with TRBJ1-1, with 7 bases aligning to TRBD1. The CDR3 runs to 15 residues. In germline, CDR1 is MNHEY, CDR2 SVGAGI. V shed 4 bases and J 0 bases; nucleotides not matched to a gene: 5. The CDR3 DNA follows: TGTGCCAGCAGTTCCTTGACAGGGATGAACACTGAAGCTTTCTTT. Translation: CASSSLTGMNTEAFF.

The rearrangement joins TRBV25-1 to TRBJ2-2; D is uncertain. V dropped 4 bases and J dropped 4 bases, with 7 bases sitting between them. Germline V lookup: CDR1 MGHDK, CDR2 SYGVNS. The CDR3 is 13 amino acids. The CDR3 loop reads CASSGFGTGELFF. The DNA of the CDR3 is TGTGCCAGCAGTGGTTTTGGCACCGGGGAGCTGTTTTTT.

The chain combines TRBV5-1 with TRBJ2-5; D may correspond to TRBD1 or TRBD2 (5 bases each). The CDR3 spans 14 residues. V shed 0 bases and J shed 5 bases, with 11 bases lying between them. Per the germline V gene, CDR1 is SGHRS and CDR2 is YFSETQ. The CDR3 loop is CASSLEGPGETQYF. The CDR3 DNA reads as TGCGCCAGCAGCTTGGAGGGACCGGGGGAGACCCAGTACTTC.

The chain uses TRBV21-1 and TRBJ2-7; TRBD2, the D gene given by the table, was not confirmed from the DNA. TRBV21-1 is recorded as a pseudogene. The CDR3 is 11 amino acids. DNA of the CDR3: TGTGCCAGCACCCACCTATCCGGGTCGTACTTC. It encodes CASTHLSGSYF.